This T cell receptor (beta chain) was observed in a study of cytomegalovirus exposure and HLA in healthy donors. The CDR3 spans 13 residues. Germline trimming cut 5 bases from V and 8 bases from J; bases unmatched to any gene: 7. Germline V lookup: CDR1 MDHEN, CDR2 SYDVKM. With regard to this clone: In the same sample, other DNA sequences code for this CDR3.

Clones were read by immunoSEQ multiplex PCR, and TCRdb kept only the in-frame ones, dropping some. This table holds fewer than 150,000 clones, just over 85% found once. The specimen sequenced was PBMCs. The chain recombines TRBV28 with TRBJ1-2; TRBD1 matches 8 bases. The TCR originated in a woman aged 18 to 35 in good health and CMV-seropositive. In nucleotides, the CDR3 is TGTGCCAGCAGTGCCGGGACAGGTGGCGGCTACACCTTC. Protein sequence: CASSAGTGGGYTF.